Described below is a single TCR beta chain sequence and its context. Its specificity is unknown. The sample comes from a study of T cell responses to AZD1222 COVID-19 vaccine. Study conclusions and caveats: Regions 160-218 and 743-854 held dominance among vaccine-associated CD4 TCRs, which spanned spike. The study sampled repertoires only after the peak T cell response.

Produced via immunoSEQ multiplex PCR; TCRdb's table is partial and in-frame only. The sample yields approximately 150,000 clones, roughly 90% seen once. This receptor was obtained from an adult in good health. The sample in question was peripheral blood, obtained on day 0 of AZD1222 vaccination.

CDR3 nucleotide sequence: TGTGCCAGCAGTGACCCCGACAGGCCAGAACACTATGGCTACACCTTC. Translating it yields CASSDPDRPEHYGYTF. The chain carries TRBV6-4 and TRBJ1-2; D possibly corresponds to TRBD1 (6 bases). The V end lost 2 bases, the J end lost 3 bases, and 16 bases lay between the germline ends. Germline-derived CDR1 and CDR2 are MRHNA and SNTAGT. The CDR3 length is 16 residues.